This T cell receptor (beta chain) came from a study of cytomegalovirus exposure and HLA in healthy donors. Turning to the study itself: The Caucasian-associated ancestry cluster held around 76% of under 450 genotyped donors. Study-level results: Researchers reported from a later analysis that most CMV-associated TCR beta chains appeared HLA-restricted. What a later analysis reportedly showed was that an Asian-associated ancestry cluster had fewer N-insertions than the roughly 700-donor mean.

The primer mix had 60 Vbeta and 13 Jbeta primers. Sequencing used immunoSEQ multiplex PCR; TCRdb keeps in-frame clones, though not all of them. Of about 150,000 clones detected, about 75% appear once; the ten largest clones hold approximately 4.2%. On this clone: Its antigen is undetermined.

Those who donated were healthy bone marrow donors. Sequenced material: PBMCs. The TCR originated in a man in his 60s in good health and CMV-seronegative.

Here the CDR3 DNA reads TGTGCCAGCAGCCCGAGGGGAGGGAGGAACACTGAAGCTTTCTTT. It encodes CASSPRGGRNTEAFF. This sequence joins TRBV5-6 and TRBJ1-1; D is perhaps TRBD1 (5 bases). Germline CDR1 and CDR2: SGHDT and YYEEEE. The CDR3 is 15 residues long. The V gene lost 4 bases and the J gene lost 1 base, with 14 bases spanning the gap.